The next 14 T cell receptor beta chains were all read from a single sample in a study of early stage breast cancer tumors. Only in-frame clones appear in the TCRdb table, and some are missing; sequencing was by immunoSEQ multiplex PCR. The sample lists under 75,000 clones, over 65% seen once, with more than 3% in the top ten. The sample comprised blood. These receptors were collected from a young adult with breast cancer.

The chain couples TRBV4-3 to TRBJ1-6; D unclear. Trimming cost V 0 bases and J 10 bases, with 13 bases left between them. The germline V gene has CDR1 LGHNA and CDR2 YSLEER. The CDR3 runs 15 residues. CDR3 nucleotide sequence: TGCGCCAGCAGCCAAGATGAGAACGGACCCTCACCCCTCCACTTT. Protein product: CASSQDENGPSPLHF.

This clone was recorded once. V usage is TRBV19 and J usage is TRBJ2-7; TRBD2 matches at 13 bases. The CDR3 extends over 13 amino acids. Per germline, CDR1 LNHDA and CDR2 SQIVND (reference sequence). V was clipped by 6 bases and J by 7 bases; unmatched bases: 3. CDR3 sequence reads: CASSGLAGDEQYF. For the CDR3, the DNA is TGTGCCAGTAGCGGACTAGCGGGAGATGAGCAGTACTTC.

DNA for the CDR3: TGTGCCATCAGTGGGGACAGGCTCATGAACACTGAAGCTTTCTTT. Residues: CAISGDRLMNTEAFF. The rearrangement links TRBV10-3 to TRBJ1-1, with 8 bases aligning to TRBD1. The CDR3 covers 15 residues. The V gene's germline CDR1 is ENHRY and CDR2 SYGVKD. V dropped 4 bases and J dropped 0; count of bases not matched to a gene: 4.

V and J are TRBV7-8 and TRBJ1-1, with 12 bases matching TRBD1. The CDR3 covers 15 residues. The V gene's germline CDR1 is SGHVS and CDR2 FQNEAQ. J gave up 4 bases and V 4 bases, and 4 bases lay outside the gene matches. CDR3 in DNA: TGTGCCAGCAGCTGGGGGGACAGGGGGCCCACTGAAGCTTTCTTT. It translates to CASSWGDRGPTEAFF.

This chain joins TRBV6-1 and TRBJ2-1, with a weak D call TRBD2 (5 bases). This CDR3 has 16 amino acids. V lost 3 bases, J lost 6 bases, and 18 bases lay in between. CDR1 is MNHNS, CDR2 SASEGT, per germline. CDR3 amino acids: CASSDPPGQGGNEQFF. The CDR3 region has the DNA TGTGCCAGCAGTGACCCTCCTGGGCAAGGAGGCAATGAGCAGTTCTTC.

The chain couples TRBV19 to TRBJ1-4, with D possibly being TRBD1 (5 bases). Germline CDR1 reads LNHDA; CDR2 reads SQIVND (reference sequence). V shed 7 bases and J shed 7 bases, with 19 bases lying between them. This CDR3 has 15 amino acids. CDR3 sequence reads: CASKKRGQQGEKLFF. CDR3 nucleotide sequence: TGTGCCAGTAAAAAAAGGGGTCAGCAGGGTGAAAAACTGTTTTTT.

This chain links TRBV30 with TRBJ2-3, with D perhaps matching TRBD2 (6 bases). This CDR3 contains 11 residues. The germline V gene encodes CDR1 GTSNPN and CDR2 SVGIG (reference sequence). The V gene lost 5 bases and the J gene lost 5 bases, with 8 bases spanning the gap. This CDR3 is CAWSSVDTQYF. The DNA of the CDR3 is TGTGCCTGGTCTAGCGTAGATACGCAGTATTTT.

This chain uses TRBV19 with TRBJ2-7; 7 bases fit TRBD2. CDR1 and CDR2 from the germline V gene are LNHDA and SQIVND (reference sequence). With V trimmed by 5 bases and J by 3 bases, 10 bases remained unmatched. CDR3 length: 15 residues. The CDR3 loop reads CASSSSGGGYYEQYF. Here the CDR3 DNA reads TGTGCCAGTAGTTCCAGTGGGGGGGGTTACTACGAGCAGTACTTC.

This sequence joins TRBV7-8 and TRBJ2-5, with 11 bases aligning to TRBD2. The J segment lost 4 bases and the V segment lost 2 bases, leaving 9 bases of the junction unmatched. The CDR3 sequence is 17 residues long. The germline gives CDR1 SGHVS, CDR2 FQNEAQ. This CDR3 is CASSLHVLAGGGETQYF. The CDR3 DNA sequence: TGTGCCAGCAGCTTACATGTTCTAGCGGGAGGTGGAGAGACCCAGTACTTC.

The chain couples TRBV10-3 to TRBJ1-2, with no clear D. The CDR3 runs to 13 residues. The V end was cut by 7 bases, the J end by 0 bases, with 9 bases between. Germline lookup yields CDR1 ENHRY and CDR2 SYGVKD. This CDR3 reads CAITTAANYGYTF. CDR3 bases: TGTGCCATCACTACGGCAGCTAACTATGGCTACACCTTC.

The V call is TRBV6-5, the J call TRBJ1-6; a possible D gene is TRBD1 (5 bases). Germline V gene lookup returns CDR1 MNHEY and CDR2 SVGAGI. There are 16 residues in the CDR3. V was trimmed by 2 bases and J by 10 bases, leaving 18 bases between them. The CDR3 nucleotides are TGTGCCAGCAGTTACGCAAGGGAGGGCTGGGGGTCACCCCTCCACTTT. This encodes CASSYAREGWGSPLHF.

This clone was counted only a few times. CDR3 sequence reads: CASSYQGPSYGYTF. CDR3 in DNA: TGTGCCAGCAGTTACCAGGGGCCAAGCTATGGCTACACCTTC. The J gene is TRBJ1-2, the V gene TRBV27; the D gene is possibly TRBD1 (6 bases). With 4 bases removed from V and 4 bases from J, the gap between germline ends came to 13 bases. Germline lookup yields CDR1 MNHEY and CDR2 SMNVEV (reference sequence). The CDR3 extends over 14 amino acids.

V is TRBV5-1 and J is TRBJ2-5; tentatively, D is TRBD1 (6 bases). There are 13 residues in the CDR3. Germline V gene lookup returns CDR1 SGHRS and CDR2 YFSETQ. V was cut by 3 bases and J by 1 base, with 7 bases left in between. CDR3 DNA sequence: TGCGCCAGCAGCTCAGGGGCCCAAGAGACCCAGTACTTC. Protein: CASSSGAQETQYF.

The J gene is TRBJ1-1, the V gene TRBV5-8; TRBD1 might be the D (6 bases). Germline assignment: CDR1 SGHTS and CDR2 YDEGEE. Trimming shortened V by 0 bases and J by 3 bases, and 12 bases separated the two germline ends. This CDR3 comprises 15 residues. This CDR3 is CASSLGTVGDTEAFF. The CDR3 DNA sequence: TGTGCCAGCAGCTTGGGGACAGTGGGAGACACTGAAGCTTTCTTT.